The clone carrying this T cell receptor beta chain was seen a handful of times. Its antigen is not identified. The CDR3 covers 14 residues. V was clipped by 5 bases and J by 3 bases; unmatched bases: 3. Germline CDR1 reads SGHTA; CDR2 reads FQGTGA. Data came from immunoSEQ multiplex PCR; TCRdb stores just in-frame clones and leaves some out. The sample consists of about 440,000 clones, 90% of them appearing once. Specified treatment: roughly 18 received Ad26.COV2.S at low or high dose, single or two shots; a few received placebo; per-sample allocation not given. Sampling took place 63 days after the first vaccine or placebo injection. It was an adult aged 18-55 years in Boston who was the donor. This entry belongs to a study of Ad26.COV2.S vaccination and SARS-CoV-2 variants. Background on the study: It was the COV1001 Ad26.COV2.S trial arm that included the donor. General study findings and limits: Participants given vaccine showed non-spike TCR breadth similar to that of placebo recipients.

The receptor's source is a person aged 18 to 59 who received the Ad26.COV2.S COVID-19 vaccine or a placebo. The genes are TRBV7-3 and TRBJ1-1, with 10 bases that match TRBD1. Sequencing used peripheral blood, obtained in a trial of Ad26.COV2.S vaccine versus placebo. The CDR3 DNA reads as TGTGCCAGCAGCAAGGGACAGGGGCACACTGAAGCTTTCTTT. Protein sequence: CASSKGQGHTEAFF.